The TCR beta chain described here comes from a study of T cells in Graves' hyperthyroidism and ophthalmopathy. This clonotype was detected many times. The length of the CDR3 is 15 residues. Per the germline V gene, CDR1 is LGHDT and CDR2 is YNNKEL (reference sequence). V lost 0 bases to trimming and J lost 0 bases, with 6 bases between them. A patient was excluded if there was uncontrolled infection, other autoimmune disease, pregnancy or lactation. PBMCs came from 8.5 to 10 ml fresh peripheral blood. RNA transcripts gave rise to amplified TCR beta CDR3 regions. The HTBI primer set drove a first-round RT-PCR of the TCR CDR3. One entry per CDR3 protein results from TCRdb running MiXCR on the multiplex PCR reads. The sample lists around 480,000 distinct CDR3 sequences, approximately 15% occurring once.

The J gene is TRBJ1-5, the V gene TRBV3-1, with D hard to call. The clonotype was recovered from a woman between 18 and 30 years old with Graves' hyperthyroidism. The specimen sequenced was blood. The CDR3 DNA sequence: TGTGCCAGCAGCCAAGACTCAAGTAGCAATCAGCCCCAGCATTTT. Amino acid sequence: CASSQDSSSNQPQHF.